These 28 T cell receptor beta chains came from one sample sequenced in a study of blood T cells in healthy people across ages (dated by TCRdb to between 2014 and 2017). The library was produced with 5' RACE. TCRdb records Illumina HiSeq 2500 as the sequencer. The second PCR ran for roughly 7 to 11 cycles and used a J-beta primer mix along with a sample-barcoded 5' primer. TCRdb's own reprocessing of the public reads used fastp at Q25 and MiXCR and kept productive beta chains. Identical CDR3 protein sequences are pooled into one entry, listed with their most common genes and DNA. Present in this sample are about 970,000 distinct CDR3 sequences, roughly half of which were seen just once. The ten biggest clones cover about 21% of the sample. Source material: blood. Receptor source: a woman aged 55-70 years in good health.

The chain has TRBV6-1 and TRBJ1-2; TRBD1 might be the D (5 bases). This CDR3 has 14 amino acids. The germline V gene encodes CDR1 MNHNS and CDR2 SASEGT. Trimming removed 6 bases at V and 4 bases at J, with 15 bases between. The CDR3: CASSSTVGGYGYTF. DNA of the CDR3: TGTGCCAGCAGCTCGACAGTGGGGGGCTATGGCTACACCTTC.

The chain employs TRBV28 and TRBJ1-1; no definite D call. V was cut by 5 bases and J by 5 bases, with 18 bases left in between. Per germline, CDR1 MDHEN and CDR2 SYDVKM. The CDR3 consists of 15 residues. CDR3 nucleotide sequence: TGTGCCAGCAGTCCCACCCCACTCGGGTCAACTGAAGCTTTCTTT. Protein product: CASSPTPLGSTEAFF.

There are many counts of this clonotype. The chain employs TRBV12-3 or TRBV12-4 and TRBJ1-4, with no clear D. V was clipped by 5 bases and J by 8 bases, with 18 bases between them. This CDR3 comprises 15 residues. This chain's CDR3 is CASSLRTAGKEKLFF. The CDR3 region has the DNA TGTGCCAGCAGTCTCCGGACCGCTGGGAAAGAAAAACTGTTTTTT.

The CDR3 region has the DNA TGCAGTGCCCCAGTTGGGCGGGGGCGGCAGTACTTC. Translation: CSAPVGRGRQYF. The rearrangement links TRBV20-1 to TRBJ2-7; the D gene is possibly TRBD2 (7 bases). The CDR3 extends over 12 amino acids. The V end lost 6 bases, the J end lost 9 bases, and 18 bases lay between the germline ends. The germline V gene has CDR1 DFQATT and CDR2 SNEGSKA (reference sequence).

V gene TRBV3-1 combines with J gene TRBJ2-7; D remains unclear. V was shortened by 0 bases and J by 0 bases, with 12 bases between the two germline ends. CDR3 length: 16 amino acids. Germline V CDR1 and CDR2: LGHDT, YNNKEL (reference sequence). CDR3 in DNA: TGTGCCAGCAGCCAAGACCCGACCGTTTACTCCTACGAGCAGTACTTC. This gives the protein CASSQDPTVYSYEQYF.

The chain links TRBV27 to TRBJ2-7, with 10 bases that match TRBD2. V dropped 6 bases and J dropped 3; count of bases not matched to a gene: 11. The CDR3 spans 16 residues. The germline CDR1 and CDR2 sequences are MNHEY and SMNVEV (reference sequence). CDR3 loop: CASRPIAGGIFYEQYF. CDR3 DNA sequence: TGTGCCAGCAGACCTATAGCGGGAGGAATATTCTACGAGCAGTACTTC.

The V gene is TRBV4-1, the J gene TRBJ1-5; 7 positions agree with TRBD1. The V and J ends lost 2 bases and 1 base, in that order; junction bases with no gene match: 11. Per germline, CDR1 MGHRA and CDR2 YSYEKL. The CDR3 sequence is 18 residues long. As DNA, the CDR3 is TGCGCCAGCAGCCAATTAACAGGGGAAGGATGGAGCAATCAGCCCCAGCATTTT. The encoded protein is CASSQLTGEGWSNQPQHF.

This chain uses TRBV4-3 with TRBJ2-1; D may be TRBD1 or TRBD2 (5 bases each). Germline lookup yields CDR1 LGHNA and CDR2 YSLEER. The CDR3 sequence is 17 residues long. V was pared by 0 bases and J by 5 bases, with 17 bases between. CDR3 sequence (DNA): TGCGCCAGCAGCCAAGAGTTGGGACCCGGGACGAACAATGAGCAGTTCTTC. It is translated as CASSQELGPGTNNEQFF.

This sequence joins TRBV7-9 and TRBJ2-5; the D gene is possibly TRBD1 (5 bases). Per germline, CDR1 SEHNR and CDR2 FQNEAQ (reference sequence). The CDR3 runs to 13 residues. Deletions cut 5 bases from V and 10 bases from J, with 17 bases between. Here the CDR3 DNA reads TGTGCCAGCAGCCCACCCCTAGGGGCAGACCAGTACTTC. This gives the protein CASSPPLGADQYF.

Comments on this clonotype: One end of the junction is discordant with germline, which a read error may explain. The rearrangement links TRBV20-1 to TRBJ2-7; D is uncertain. CDR3 length equals 13 residues. CDR1 is DFQATT, CDR2 SNEGSKA, per germline (reference sequence). The CDR3 DNA reads as TGCAGTGCTAGCTTTGTAAATCCCTACGAGCAGTGCTTC. This translates into CSASFVNPYEQCF.

The rearrangement uses TRBV9 and TRBJ2-3; 10 positions match TRBD1. The CDR3 consists of 15 residues. The ends lost 3 bases at V and 8 bases at J; junction bases unmatched: 9. Germline V lookup: CDR1 SGDLS, CDR2 YYNGEE. The CDR3 loop reads CASSARPGQGSTQYF. For the CDR3, the DNA is TGTGCCAGCAGCGCCCGACCGGGACAGGGGTCTACGCAGTATTTT.

Comments on this clonotype: The junction departs from the called germline gene at one end, perhaps through a read error. This rearrangement joins TRBV28 to TRBJ2-3; no clear D gene. The CDR3 is made up of 14 amino acids. Germline V CDR1 and CDR2: MDHEN, SYDVKM. This CDR3 is CASSLGGSRDTQYF. The CDR3 nucleotides are TGCGCCAGCAGCCTAGGCGGTAGCCGAGATACGCAGTATTTT.

The rearrangement joins TRBV11-2 to TRBJ2-3; perhaps TRBD2 as D (5 bases). Germline CDR1 SGHAT, CDR2 FQNNGV. V was cut by 5 bases and J by 6 bases, with 12 bases left in between. This CDR3 is built from 13 residues. The CDR3 loop is CASSGYPGDTQYF. CDR3 sequence (DNA): TGTGCCAGCAGCGGCTACCCGGGGGATACGCAGTATTTT.

The V call is TRBV28, the J call TRBJ2-4; 7 bases align to TRBD2. The J call may not be correct, given that the DNA end is closer to TRBJ2-7. CDR3 length: 12 amino acids. Looked up from germline, CDR1 is MDHEN and CDR2 is SYDVKM. Written as DNA, the CDR3 is TGTGCCAGCAAGCGGGAACCCTACGAGCAGTACTTC. This codes for CASKREPYEQYF.

The chain recombines TRBV20-1 with TRBJ1-2, with TRBD1 matching 9 bases. The CDR3 totals 15 residues. The germline V gene encodes CDR1 DFQATT and CDR2 SNEGSKA (reference sequence). Trimming took 1 base from V and 7 from J; bases not matched to a gene: 10. The CDR3 DNA follows: TGCAGTGCTAGAGGTCGGGACAGGGATAAGGGTGGCTACACCTTC. Its translation is CSARGRDRDKGGYTF.

This chain links TRBV11-2 with TRBJ2-7, with 7 bases aligning to TRBD2. This CDR3 spans 16 amino acids. The junction had 20 bases not matched to a gene; V was cut back by 5 bases and J by 10 bases. Germline V gene data show CDR1 as SGHAT and CDR2 as FQNNGV. This CDR3 is CASSPRGRGVREAQYF. CDR3 in DNA: TGTGCCAGCAGCCCACGGGGGAGGGGCGTTAGAGAGGCCCAGTACTTC.

The V gene is TRBV5-1, the J gene TRBJ1-6, with TRBD1 identical over 7 bases. This CDR3 region has 13 residues. The V gene end was trimmed by 4 bases and the J gene end by 9 bases; junction bases not matched to a gene: 4. From germline, CDR1 is SGHRS and CDR2 YFSETQ. The CDR3 protein is CASSEGQTSPLHF. The CDR3, as DNA: TGCGCCAGCAGCGAGGGACAGACTTCACCCCTCCACTTT. The whole variable domain, filled in from reference TRBV5-1 and TRBJ1-6, reads KAGVTQTPRYLIKTRGQQVTLSCSPISGHRSVSWYQQTPGQGLQFLFEYFSETQRNKGNFPGRFSGRQFSNSRSEMNVSTLELGDSALYLCASSEGQTSPLHFGNGTRLTVT.

The chain combines TRBV15 with TRBJ2-7; 7 nucleotides match TRBD2. The closer fit of TRBJ2-5 to the DNA end suggests the J call may be wrong. CDR3 length: 15 residues. Germline V gene sequence: CDR1 LNHNV, CDR2 YYDKDF (reference sequence). CDR3 residues: CATSRDHGGQETQYF. CDR3 in DNA: TGTGCCACCAGCAGAGATCACGGGGGGCAAGAGACCCAGTACTTC.

The gene calls are TRBV12-3 or TRBV12-4 and TRBJ2-3; D is perhaps TRBD1 (6 bases). V was shortened by 1 base and J by 10 bases, with 9 bases between the two germline ends. CDR3 length: 12 amino acids. The CDR3 spells CASSLGQGPQYF. CDR3 DNA sequence: TGTGCCAGCAGTTTAGGGCAGGGGCCGCAGTATTTT.

In its sample, this clonotype was seen a few times. The CDR3 sequence is CASSLTGDVVWYF. For the CDR3, the DNA is TGTGCCAGCAGTTTGACAGGGGATGTGGTGTGGTACTTC. This sequence joins TRBV28 and TRBJ2-5; 8 bases are shared with TRBD1. V dropped 3 bases and J dropped 13; count of bases not matched to a gene: 10. Germline V gene sequence: CDR1 MDHEN, CDR2 SYDVKM. The CDR3 has 13 residues.

The chain carries TRBV27 and TRBJ2-1; 9 nucleotides match TRBD2. The CDR3 consists of 18 residues. V shed 3 bases, J shed 8 bases, and the junction held 17 bases outside the gene matches. The germline gives CDR1 MNHEY, CDR2 SMNVEV (reference sequence). The CDR3 sequence is CASSFRVESGRPGHEQFF. The CDR3, as DNA: TGTGCCAGCAGTTTTAGGGTAGAAAGCGGGAGGCCGGGGCATGAGCAGTTCTTC.

This clonotype was seen only a few times. The J gene is TRBJ2-7, the V gene TRBV29-1; a weak D match, TRBD2 (5 bases). Trimming pared 3 bases from V and 0 bases from J, leaving 9 bases between. This CDR3 comprises 13 residues. CDR1 and CDR2 from the germline V gene are SQVTM and ANQGSEA. Here the CDR3 DNA reads TGCAGCGTTGAGGACTCCTCCTCCTACGAGCAGTACTTC. This codes for CSVEDSSSYEQYF.

Regarding this clonotype: One end of the junction fails to match germline, which may point to a read error. The chain uses TRBV7-9 and TRBJ2-5; the D gene is possibly TRBD1 (6 bases). The J call may be faulty, since TRBJ2-7 better matches the DNA end. In germline, CDR1 is SEHNR, CDR2 FQNEAQ (reference sequence). The CDR3 length is 15 residues. CDR3 nucleotides: TGTGCCAGTAGCTCGAAAACAGGGACCACTAACGAGCAGTACTTC. It yields the protein CASSSKTGTTNEQYF.

This clonotype has just one count. The rearrangement links TRBV11-3 to TRBJ2-1; the match to TRBD2 covers 11 bases. Germline CDR1 and CDR2: SGHNT and YENEEA. This CDR3 is built from 16 residues. Trimming cost V 5 bases and J 10 bases; bases outside gene matches: 13. As DNA, the CDR3 is TGTGCCAGCAGCCCCGGAGGGACTAGCGGAATGTTGGAGCAGTTCTTC. This sequence encodes CASSPGGTSGMLEQFF. Full variable domain (outside the CDR3, taken from reference TRBV11-3 and TRBJ2-1): EAGVVQSPRYKIIEKKQPVAFWCNPISGHNTLYWYLQNLGQGPELLIRYENEEAVDDSQLPKDRFSAERLKGVDSTLKIQPAELGDSAVYLCASSPGGTSGMLEQFFGPGTRLTVL.

The chain combines TRBV25-1 with TRBJ2-7; TRBD2 matches 10 bases. Germline loops: CDR1 MGHDK, CDR2 SYGVNS. Germline trimming cut 7 bases from V and 3 bases from J; bases unmatched to any gene: 6. The CDR3 runs to 14 residues. Written as DNA, the CDR3 is TGTGCCAGCAAACCTAGCGGGAGAGACTACGAGCAGTACTTC. Protein sequence: CASKPSGRDYEQYF.

This clonotype was picked up one time. The chain combines TRBV20-1 with TRBJ1-2; D is ambiguous. The CDR3 sequence is 12 residues long. Per the germline V gene, CDR1 is DFQATT and CDR2 is SNEGSKA (reference sequence). V gave up 0 bases and J gave up 8 bases, with 10 bases separating them. The DNA of the CDR3 is TGCAGTGCTAGAGAGAACGCTGGGGGCTACACCTTC. Amino acids: CSARENAGGYTF.

The chain uses TRBV4-2 and TRBJ2-7; 10 positions match TRBD1. The trim removed 2 bases at V and 5 bases at J, leaving 12 bases unmatched. This CDR3 is 17 amino acids long. Looked up from germline, CDR1 is LGHNA and CDR2 is YNFKEQ. CDR3 in DNA: TGTGCCAGCAGCCAACTATTTCCGGGACAGGGGAGGAACGAGCAGTACTTC. Protein: CASSQLFPGQGRNEQYF.

This clonotype was counted only a few times. The CDR3 nucleotides read TGCGCCAGCAGCCAAGGAAACAGGGGCCATGAAAAACTGTTTTTT. Its protein is CASSQGNRGHEKLFF. The gene calls are TRBV4-1 and TRBJ1-4; 7 bases are shared with TRBD1. After removal of 1 base from V and 6 bases from J, the junction contained 5 bases not matched to a gene. The CDR3 spans 15 residues. The germline CDR1 and CDR2 sequences are MGHRA and YSYEKL.